A single sample gave rise to the 4 T cell receptor beta chains below, sequenced in a study of Tregs in tolerant kidney transplant recipients. TCRdb's copy holds only in-frame clones and misses some; the assay was immunoSEQ multiplex PCR. This repertoire includes approximately 50,000 clones. The material was CD4+ T cells from blood, obtained before the transplant. The receptors stem from a human donor who received a combined kidney and bone marrow transplant.

Turning to this clone: The CDR3 is cut off 3 residues early in the read; its end comes from the germline J gene. J is TRBJ2-3 and V is TRBV7-6, with TRBD1 matching 9 bases. Per germline, CDR1 SGHVS and CDR2 FNYEAQ. The V segment lost 5 bases and the J segment 5 bases; nucleotides outside the gene matches: 11. The CDR3 has 16 residues. The part of the CDR3 DNA that was read is TGTGCCAGCAGCCCCGACAGGGGGGCCTGGGGAGATACG. Its protein is CASSPDRGAWGDT. The full CDR3 sequence reads CASSPDRGAWGDTQYF.

A note on this clone: The read ends 3 residues shy of where the CDR3 ends; the end is completed using the germline J gene. The genes are TRBV30 and TRBJ2-2; 9 bases are a match to TRBD1. Trimming cost V 8 bases and J 7 bases; bases outside gene matches: 8. This CDR3 spans 13 amino acids. Looked up from germline, CDR1 is GTSNPN and CDR2 is SVGIG (reference sequence). The CDR3 protein is CAGTGQGGGELFF. Incomplete CDR3 DNA: TGTGCCGGAACGGGACAGGGTGGCGGGGAG.

Note on this clone: The read stops 3 residues short of the end of the CDR3; the missing end is completed from the germline J gene. The rearrangement joins TRBV5-1 to TRBJ2-7; possibly TRBD2 for D (6 bases). In germline, CDR1 is SGHRS, CDR2 YFSETQ. The ends were cut back, 2 bases at V and 3 bases at J, with 24 bases in the middle. This CDR3 comprises 18 residues. CDR3 bases read: TGCGCCAGCAGCTTCGGGTTGTCGACTCGGGACTTCCACTACGAG. Translation: CASSFGLSTRDFHYE. The entire CDR3 protein is CASSFGLSTRDFHYEQYF.

On this clone itself: The read falls 3 residues short of the CDR3 end, and the missing part is taken from the germline J gene. The chain is built from TRBV19 and TRBJ2-5, with D possibly being TRBD2 (5 bases). Between the trimmed V and J ends, which lost 4 bases and 2 bases, there was a span of 8 bases. CDR3 length: 13 residues. CDR1 is LNHDA, CDR2 SQIVND, per germline (reference sequence). CDR3 protein: CASSRSGQETQYF. The sequenced part of the CDR3 DNA is TGTGCCAGTAGTAGAAGCGGACAAGAGACC. The full variable domain, in which reference TRBV19 and TRBJ2-5 provide the parts outside the CDR3, is DGGITQSPKYLFRKEGQNVTLSCEQNLNHDAMYWYRQDPGQGLRLIYYSQIVNDFQKGDIAEGYSVSREKKESFPLTVTSAQKNPTAFYLCASSRSGQETQYFGPGTRLLVL.